The clone carrying this T cell receptor beta chain rates as hyperexpanded. Its specificity is unknown. It was in the United States that all participants with HIV were treated. This sample was taken from a study of long-term antiretroviral therapy in people with HIV. Study observations and caveats: Neither ART adherence, viral resistance nor therapy changes were documented.

Germline V lookup: CDR1 SEHNR, CDR2 FQNEAQ (reference sequence). CDR3 size: 14 residues. The V end lost 3 bases, the J end lost 4 bases, and 9 bases lay between the germline ends. Survey level was the resolution at which the v3.0 immunoSEQ assay ran. Sequencing efforts were directed toward about 35,000-55,000 T-cell genomes per sample. Clones were sequenced by immunoSEQ multiplex PCR, and TCRdb holds only the in-frame ones, with some missing. The repertoire holds over 30,000 clones, with more than 80% as singletons. Sequencing was performed on unsorted PBMCs, taken 3.1 years after starting antiretroviral therapy. This chain connects TRBV7-9 to TRBJ2-2; D is undetermined. The TCR comes from a woman between 45 and 65 years old with HIV. The CDR3 loop is CASSFYDGTGELFF. CDR3 nucleotide sequence: TGTGCCAGCAGCTTTTATGACGGCACCGGGGAGCTGTTTTTT.